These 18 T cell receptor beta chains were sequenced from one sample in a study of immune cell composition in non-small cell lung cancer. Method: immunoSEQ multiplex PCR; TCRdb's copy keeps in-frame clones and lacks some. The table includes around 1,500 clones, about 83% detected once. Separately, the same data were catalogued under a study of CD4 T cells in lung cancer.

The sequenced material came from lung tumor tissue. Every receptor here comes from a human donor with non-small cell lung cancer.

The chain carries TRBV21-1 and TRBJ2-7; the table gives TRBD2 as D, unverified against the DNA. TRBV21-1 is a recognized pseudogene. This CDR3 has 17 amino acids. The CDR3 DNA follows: TGTGCCAGCAGCAAAGATTGTCGTAGAGGCGGATTTTACGAGCAGTACTTC. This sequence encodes CASSKDCRRGGFYEQYF.

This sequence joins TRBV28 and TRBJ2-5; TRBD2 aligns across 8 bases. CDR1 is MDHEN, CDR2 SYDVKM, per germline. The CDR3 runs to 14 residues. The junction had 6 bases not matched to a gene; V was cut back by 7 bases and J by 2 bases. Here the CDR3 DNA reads TGTGCCAGCACCGACGGACTAGCTCAAGAGACCCAGTACTTC. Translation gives CASTDGLAQETQYF.

The CDR3 spells CASTTPDRGSYEQYF. The CDR3, as DNA: TGTGCCAGCACCACCCCGGACAGGGGTAGCTACGAGCAGTACTTC. This rearrangement joins TRBV6-6 to TRBJ2-7, with TRBD1 identical over 9 bases. This CDR3 is built from 15 residues. V was clipped by 7 bases and J by 3 bases; unmatched bases: 10. The germline gives CDR1 MNHNY, CDR2 SVGAGI (reference sequence).

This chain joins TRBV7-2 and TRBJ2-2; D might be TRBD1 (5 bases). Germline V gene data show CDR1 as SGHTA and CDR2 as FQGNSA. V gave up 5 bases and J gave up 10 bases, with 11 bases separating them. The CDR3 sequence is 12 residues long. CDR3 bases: TGTGCCAGCAGCGCGCAGGGTCCGGAGCTGTTTTTT. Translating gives CASSAQGPELFF.

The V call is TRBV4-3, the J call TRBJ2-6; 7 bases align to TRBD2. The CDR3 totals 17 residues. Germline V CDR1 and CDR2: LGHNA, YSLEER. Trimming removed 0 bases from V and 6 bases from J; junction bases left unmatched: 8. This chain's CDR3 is CASSQDQGGPVANVLTF. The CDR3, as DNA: TGCGCCAGCAGCCAAGATCAGGGAGGGCCAGTGGCCAACGTCCTGACTTTC.

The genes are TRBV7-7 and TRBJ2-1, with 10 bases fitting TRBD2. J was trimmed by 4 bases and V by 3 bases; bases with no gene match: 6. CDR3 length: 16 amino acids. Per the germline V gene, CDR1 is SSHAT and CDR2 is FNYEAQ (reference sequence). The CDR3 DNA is TGTGCCAGCAGCTTTACCCGGACTAGCGGATACAATGAGCAGTTCTTC. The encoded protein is CASSFTRTSGYNEQFF.

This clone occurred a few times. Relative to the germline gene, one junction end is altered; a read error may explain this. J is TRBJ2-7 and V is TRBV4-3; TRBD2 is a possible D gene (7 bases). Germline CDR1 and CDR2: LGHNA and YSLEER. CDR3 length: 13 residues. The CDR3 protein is CASSQTRGAPRNF. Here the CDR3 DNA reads TGCGCCAGCAGCCAGACACGGGGGGCCCCCAGGAACTTC.

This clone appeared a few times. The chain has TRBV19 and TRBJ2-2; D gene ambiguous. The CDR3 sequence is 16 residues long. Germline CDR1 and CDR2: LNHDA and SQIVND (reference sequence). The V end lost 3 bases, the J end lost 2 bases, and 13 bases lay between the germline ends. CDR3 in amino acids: CASSIRPQANTGELFF. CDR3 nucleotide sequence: TGTGCCAGTAGTATTCGTCCTCAGGCCAACACCGGGGAGCTGTTTTTT.

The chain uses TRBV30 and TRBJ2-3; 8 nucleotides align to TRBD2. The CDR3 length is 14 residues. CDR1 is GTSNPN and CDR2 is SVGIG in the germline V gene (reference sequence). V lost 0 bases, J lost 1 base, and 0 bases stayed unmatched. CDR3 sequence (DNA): TGTGCCTGGAGTGTAGCGGGGGGCACAGATACGCAGTATTTT. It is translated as CAWSVAGGTDTQYF.

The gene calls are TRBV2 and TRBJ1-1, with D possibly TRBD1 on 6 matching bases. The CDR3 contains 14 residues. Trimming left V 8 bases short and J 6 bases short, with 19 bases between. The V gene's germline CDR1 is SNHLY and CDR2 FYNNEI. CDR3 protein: CASQRRTDGAEAFF. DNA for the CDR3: TGTGCCAGCCAGAGAAGGACAGATGGGGCTGAAGCTTTCTTT. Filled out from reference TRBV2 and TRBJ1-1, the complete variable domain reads EPEVTQTPSHQVTQMGQEVILRCVPISNHLYFYWYRQILGQKVEFLVSFYNNEISEKSEIFDDQFSVERPDGSNFTLKIRSTKLEDSAMYFCASQRRTDGAEAFFGQGTRLTVV.

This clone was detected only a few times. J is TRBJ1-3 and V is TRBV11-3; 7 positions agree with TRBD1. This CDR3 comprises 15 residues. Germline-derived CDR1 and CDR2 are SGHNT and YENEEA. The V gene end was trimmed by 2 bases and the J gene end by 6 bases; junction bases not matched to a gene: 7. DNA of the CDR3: TGTGCCAGCAGCTTATCGGGACAGCCCCTAAACACCATATATTTT. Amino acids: CASSLSGQPLNTIYF. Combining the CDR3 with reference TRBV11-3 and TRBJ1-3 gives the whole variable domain EAGVVQSPRYKIIEKKQPVAFWCNPISGHNTLYWYLQNLGQGPELLIRYENEEAVDDSQLPKDRFSAERLKGVDSTLKIQPAELGDSAVYLCASSLSGQPLNTIYFGEGSWLTVV.

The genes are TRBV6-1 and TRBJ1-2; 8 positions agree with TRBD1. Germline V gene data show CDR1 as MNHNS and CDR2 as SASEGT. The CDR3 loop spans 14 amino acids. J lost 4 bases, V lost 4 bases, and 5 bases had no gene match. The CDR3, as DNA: TGTGCCAGCAGTGCTTGGGACAGGAGCTATGGCTACACCTTC. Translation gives CASSAWDRSYGYTF.

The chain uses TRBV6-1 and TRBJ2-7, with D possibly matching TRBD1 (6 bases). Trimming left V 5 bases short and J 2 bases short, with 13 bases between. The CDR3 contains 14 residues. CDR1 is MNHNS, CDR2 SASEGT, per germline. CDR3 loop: CASSLDSLPYEQYF. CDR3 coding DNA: TGTGCCAGCAGTTTGGACAGTCTCCCCTACGAGCAGTACTTC.

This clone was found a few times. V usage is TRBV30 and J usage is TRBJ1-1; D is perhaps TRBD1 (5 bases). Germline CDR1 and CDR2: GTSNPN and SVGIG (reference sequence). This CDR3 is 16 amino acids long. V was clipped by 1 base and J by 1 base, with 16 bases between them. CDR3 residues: CAWSGSSTGANTEAFF. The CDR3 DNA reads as TGTGCCTGGAGTGGGTCGAGTACAGGAGCGAACACTGAAGCTTTCTTT.

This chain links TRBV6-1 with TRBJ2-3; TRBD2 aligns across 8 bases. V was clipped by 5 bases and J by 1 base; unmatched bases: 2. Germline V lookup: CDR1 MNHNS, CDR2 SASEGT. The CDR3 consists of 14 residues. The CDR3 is CASSSSGGTDTQYF. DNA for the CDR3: TGTGCCAGCAGTAGTAGCGGGGGCACAGATACGCAGTATTTT.

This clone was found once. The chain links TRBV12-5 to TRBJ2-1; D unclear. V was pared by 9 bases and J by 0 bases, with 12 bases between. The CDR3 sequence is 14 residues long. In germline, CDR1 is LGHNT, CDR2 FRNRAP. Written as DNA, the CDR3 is TGTGCTAGCGGGTCACACTCCTCCTACAATGAGCAGTTCTTC. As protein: CASGSHSSYNEQFF. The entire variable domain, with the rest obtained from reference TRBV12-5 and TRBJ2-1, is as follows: DARVTQTPRHKVTEMGQEVTMRCQPILGHNTVFWYRQTMMQGLELLAYFRNRAPLDDSGMPKDRFSAEMPDATLATLKIQPSEPRDSAVYFCASGSHSSYNEQFFGPGTRLTVL.

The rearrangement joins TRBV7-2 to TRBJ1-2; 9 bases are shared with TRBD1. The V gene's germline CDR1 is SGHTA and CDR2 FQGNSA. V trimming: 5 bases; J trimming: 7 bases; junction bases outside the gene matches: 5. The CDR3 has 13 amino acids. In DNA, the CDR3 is TGTGCCAGCAGCGAGGACAGGGGAAGTGGCTACACCTTC. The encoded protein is CASSEDRGSGYTF.

In DNA form, the CDR3 reads TGTGCCAGCAGCCGGTTGCCTAGCGGGGTCACAGATACGCAGTATTTT. It yields the protein CASSRLPSGVTDTQYF. The chain employs TRBV2 and TRBJ2-3; 9 bases align to TRBD2. Germline assignment: CDR1 SNHLY and CDR2 FYNNEI. J lost 2 bases, V lost 6 bases, and 9 bases had no gene match. CDR3 length: 16 amino acids.